Listed below are T cell receptor beta chains from one sample, sequenced in a study of blood T cell repertoires in COVID-19. The table came from immunoSEQ multiplex PCR; TCRdb's copy has only in-frame clones and leaves some out. The data contain 250,000 to 300,000 clones, about 86% of them singletons. The sequenced sample consisted of PBMCs or T cells enriched from blood (not recorded which). The receptors were gathered from a man aged 25-45 years with acute COVID-19. Both conserved end residues are part of each CDR3. The D gene is left open where the match is weak. Not every row has a clone size; where given, it reads once, few, many or a size class.

d_gene	abundance	v_gene	j_gene	CDR3nt	CDR3aa
NA	NA	TRBV5-5	TRBJ2-6	TGTGCCAGCGCTGTGGGTGGGTCTAGTTGGGCCAACGTCCTGACTTTC	CASAVGGSSWANVLTF
NA	NA	TRBV24-1	TRBJ2-2	TGTGCCACCAGTGGGCTACCGGGACACGGGGCCACCGGGGAGCTGTTTTTT	CATSGLPGHGATGELFF
NA	NA	TRBV11-3	TRBJ2-3	TGTGCCAGCAGCTTAGCGCGGGGCACAGATACGCAGTATTTT	CASSLARGTDTQYF
NA	NA	TRBV7-2	TRBJ1-1	TGTGCCAGCAGCTTCCGGACAGCAACGCGAGCTTTCTTT	CASSFRTATRAFF
TRBD1	few	TRBV11-2	TRBJ1-6	TGTGCCAGCAGCTTAGGGACAGGGGGCTCACCCCTCCACTTT	CASSLGTGGSPLHF
NA	NA	TRBV25-1	TRBJ1-5	TGTGCCAGCAGTGAATACGCGAAGAGTCAGCCCCAGCATTTT	CASSEYAKSQPQHF
TRBD2	NA	TRBV3-1/TRBV3-2	TRBJ2-3	TGTGCCAGCAGTCGACACGGTACTAGCGCGGGAGATTCATCAACAGATACGCAGTATTTT	CASSRHGTSAGDSSTDTQYF
NA	NA	TRBV5-4	TRBJ1-2	TGTGCCAGCAGCTTGGGGGCCAGCTATGGCTACACCTTC	CASSLGASYGYTF
NA	NA	TRBV12-1	TRBJ2-6	TGTGCCAGCAGCTTTGGGTGTTCCAGCGGATTAAACTCTGGGGCCAACGTCCTGACTTTC	CASSFGCSSGLNSGANVLTF
TRBD1	NA	TRBV4-1	TRBJ1-2	TGCGCCAGCAGCCAAGATTGGGGACAGGAGTATGGCTACACCTTC	CASSQDWGQEYGYTF
NA	NA	TRBV9	TRBJ1-6	TGTGCCAGCAGCGTACGGGTAGGCCCCCCTCCCCCTCCCGGTCGCCACTTT	CASSVRVGPPPPPGRHF
TRBD2	NA	TRBV19	TRBJ2-1	TGTGCCAGTAGTATAGTTCCTAGCGGGAGTTACAATGAGCAGTTCTTC	CASSIVPSGSYNEQFF
NA	NA	TRBV11-3	TRBJ1-1	TGTGCCAGCCGCCCGTATAGCGGTGTGGGTAACGGTGAAGCTTTCTTT	CASRPYSGVGNGEAFF
TRBD2	NA	TRBV5-1	TRBJ2-2	TGTGCCAGCAAACTCACTAGCGGGAACACCGGGGAGCTGTTTTTT	CASKLTSGNTGELFF
NA	NA	TRBV28	TRBJ1-1	TGTGCCAGCACTATACAGGGCCGGGAAGCTTTCTTT	CASTIQGREAFF
TRBD1	NA	TRBV5-4	TRBJ1-6	TGTGCCAGCAGCTCTGGGACAGGGGGGAATAATTCACCCCTCCACTTT	CASSSGTGGNNSPLHF
NA	NA	TRBV24-1	TRBJ1-2	TGTGCCACCAGTGATTCAGCTAACTATGGCTACACCTTC	CATSDSANYGYTF
NA	once	TRBV14	TRBJ2-6	TGTGCCAGCAGGAACAGGGTCTCTGGGGCCAACGTCCTGACTTTC	CASRNRVSGANVLTF
NA	NA	TRBV12-3/TRBV12-4	TRBJ2-1	TGTGCCAGCAGTTTAGCCAGGGATTTTGAGCAGTTCTTC	CASSLARDFEQFF
NA	NA	TRBV12-3/TRBV12-4	TRBJ1-6	TGTGCCAGCAGGGGACACCCCCTTGGACCCCTCCACTTT	CASRGHPLGPLHF
NA	NA	TRBV19	TRBJ1-1	TGTGCCAGTAGTATCCGATCGGGAATAGCCGAAGCTTTCTTT	CASSIRSGIAEAFF
NA	NA	TRBV30	TRBJ1-1	TGTGCCTGGAGTCCCCGGGGGGCTACCATGAACACTGAAGCTTTCTTT	CAWSPRGATMNTEAFF
NA	NA	TRBV9	TRBJ1-4	TGTGCCAGCAGCGTAGCAGGCGTAGGTAATGAAAAACTGTTTTTT	CASSVAGVGNEKLFF
NA	NA	TRBV19	TRBJ2-6	TGTGCCAGTACATCGCTCTCTAGCTCTGGGGCCAACGTCCTGACTTTC	CASTSLSSSGANVLTF
TRBD1	NA	TRBV5-6	TRBJ1-6	TGTGCCAGCAGCCAACCCGGGACAGGTTTCAATTCACCCCTCCACTTT	CASSQPGTGFNSPLHF
NA	NA	TRBV19	TRBJ1-1	TGTGCCAGTAGTAGCCCCCCCAGGGCCAACACTGAAGCTTTCTTT	CASSSPPRANTEAFF
NA	NA	TRBV3-1/TRBV3-2	TRBJ1-1	TGTGCCAGCAGCCAAGACCGTCTCCCGAACACTGAAGCTTTCTTT	CASSQDRLPNTEAFF
NA	NA	TRBV6-1	TRBJ2-5	TGTGCCAGCAGTGAAGAGAGGGCGAGCCAAGAGACCCAGTACTTC	CASSEERASQETQYF
TRBD1	NA	TRBV6-5	TRBJ1-1	TGTGCCAGCAGGGGACAGCAGAACACTGAAGCTTTCTTT	CASRGQQNTEAFF
TRBD1	NA	TRBV25-1	TRBJ2-5	TGTGCCAGCAGTGCTACGGACAGGGTGGAGACCCAGTACTTC	CASSATDRVETQYF
NA	NA	TRBV15	TRBJ1-2	TGTGCCACCCCTGGACAACCCGCCGGCTATGGCTACACCTTC	CATPGQPAGYGYTF
TRBD1	NA	TRBV6-5	TRBJ2-5	TGTGCCAGCAGTTACCTAGGACAGGCGCAAGAGACCCAGTACTTC	CASSYLGQAQETQYF
NA	NA	TRBV7-9	TRBJ1-3	TGTGCCAGCAGCTTTACAGGGAGTACTGGAAACACCATATATTTT	CASSFTGSTGNTIYF
TRBD1	few	TRBV5-3	TRBJ1-4	TGTGCCAGAAGCTTTTCTAGGGACAGGGCAGGTGAAAAACTGTTTTTT	CARSFSRDRAGEKLFF
TRBD2	NA	TRBV5-1	TRBJ2-3	TGCGCCAGCAGCCCCCTAGCGGGGAGCACAGATACGCAGTATTTT	CASSPLAGSTDTQYF
TRBD1	NA	TRBV28	TRBJ1-5	TGTGCCAGCCGTGGGACAGGGACCAATAGCAATCAGCCCCAGCATTTT	CASRGTGTNSNQPQHF
NA	NA	TRBV6-5	TRBJ1-4	TGTGCCAGCAGTTACGGAGGGTTGGATGAAAAACTGTTTTTT	CASSYGGLDEKLFF
NA	NA	TRBV29-1	TRBJ1-2	TGCAGCGTTGGTTCGTCGAGGGACTCTGACTATGGCTACACCTTC	CSVGSSRDSDYGYTF
TRBD1	few	TRBV6-4	TRBJ1-2	TGTGCCAGCACCCCTGAAGGGACAGGCGTCCCACAGAATGGCTACACCTTC	CASTPEGTGVPQNGYTF
NA	once	TRBV7-9	TRBJ2-1	TGTGCCAGCAGCTTAGGTTGGCTGGGGGCAAGGTACAATGAGCAGTTCTTC	CASSLGWLGARYNEQFF
TRBD1	few	TRBV7-9	TRBJ2-5	TGTGCCAGCAGCCCCACTGGAGGACAGGGGAGGCGAGAGACCCAGTACTTC	CASSPTGGQGRRETQYF
NA	NA	TRBV10-3	TRBJ2-3	TGTGCCATCAGTGAGTCCGGGGATACGCAGTATTTT	CAISESGDTQYF
TRBD2	NA	TRBV15	TRBJ2-1	TGTGCCACCAGCGGGACTAGCGGGACCTACAATGAGCAGTTCTTC	CATSGTSGTYNEQFF
TRBD2	NA	TRBV4-3	TRBJ2-1	TGCGCCAGCAGCCAAGCTAGCGGGAGTTTTGATGAGCAGTTCTTC	CASSQASGSFDEQFF
TRBD2	NA	TRBV5-4	TRBJ2-1	TGTGCCAGCAGCCGGGGGCTAGCGGGGGGTAGCTCCTACAATGAGCAGTTCTTC	CASSRGLAGGSSYNEQFF
TRBD1	NA	TRBV19	TRBJ1-6	TGTGCCAGTAGTATACGGGACAGTAAGTCGAATTCACCCCTCCACTTT	CASSIRDSKSNSPLHF
NA	NA	TRBV4-2	TRBJ2-3	TGTGCCAGCAGCCTGGGAGGTCGGCTTAGCGGACCCACAGATACGCAGTATTTT	CASSLGGRLSGPTDTQYF
TRBD1	few	TRBV5-1	TRBJ1-6	TGTGCCAGCAGCTCTGGCGGGACAGAGTATAATTCACCCCTCCACTTT	CASSSGGTEYNSPLHF
TRBD1	NA	TRBV7-2	TRBJ2-2	TGTGCCAGCAGCCCGGGACAGGGGGCAGCCGGGGAGCTGTTTTTT	CASSPGQGAAGELFF
NA	few	TRBV29-1	TRBJ1-1	TGCAGCGTTGACAGTGGCACTGAAGCTTTCTTT	CSVDSGTEAFF
TRBD1	NA	TRBV19	TRBJ1-5	TGTGCCAGTAGGCAGGGACAGGGAAGAAGTCAGCCCCAGCATTTT	CASRQGQGRSQPQHF
NA	NA	TRBV6-4	TRBJ1-1	TGTGCCAGCAGGGCTAGGACTGAAGCTTTCTTT	CASRARTEAFF